This T cell receptor beta chain appears in the sequencing data of a study of spatial heterogeneity in lung cancer. The overall study: Sequences of the beta chain were consistently detected in greater numbers than alpha-chain sequences. In raw reads, more than eight appearances on average were recorded for each unique TCR and UMI combination.

Whole-study results and caveats: Resection blood, more than follow-up blood, showed ubiquitous expanded tumor TCRs.

Described time point: blood at routine non-recurrence follow-up after resection. Sequencing of whole RNA from tumor, nontumor lung or frozen PBMC involved no sorting. Ten or more counts support this clonotype. As yet, its antigen is unknown. TCRdb analysed the 5' RACE reads with MiXCR anew, one entry per CDR3 protein. This sample has 25,000 to 35,000 distinct CDR3 sequences, with about 5.2% found just once. The clonotype originates from a female donor with early-stage non-small cell lung cancer. This material consisted of PBMCs, taken at follow-up.

CDR3 loop: CSAYGGLAGLRGTDTQYF. The CDR3, as DNA: TGCAGCGCCTATGGGGGGCTAGCGGGCCTTCGGGGCACAGATACGCAGTATTTT. V and J are TRBV29-1 and TRBJ2-3; 8 nucleotides match TRBD2. V lost 7 bases to trimming and J lost 1 base; unmatched junction nucleotides: 19. The CDR3 totals 18 residues. Germline V gene sequence: CDR1 SQVTM, CDR2 ANQGSEA.